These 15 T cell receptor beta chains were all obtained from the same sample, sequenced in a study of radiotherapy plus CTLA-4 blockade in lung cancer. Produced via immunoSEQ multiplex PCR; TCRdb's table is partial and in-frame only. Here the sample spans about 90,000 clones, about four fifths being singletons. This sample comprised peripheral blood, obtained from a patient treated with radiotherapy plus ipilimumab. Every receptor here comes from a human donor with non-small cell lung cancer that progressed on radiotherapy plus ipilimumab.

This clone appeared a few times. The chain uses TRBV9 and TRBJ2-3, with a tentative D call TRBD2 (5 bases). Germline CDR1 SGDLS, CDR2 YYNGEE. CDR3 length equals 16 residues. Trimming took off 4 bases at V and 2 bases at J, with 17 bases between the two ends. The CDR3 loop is CASSYPLEGYTDTQYF. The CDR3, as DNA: TGTGCCAGCAGCTACCCCTTAGAGGGATACACAGATACGCAGTATTTT. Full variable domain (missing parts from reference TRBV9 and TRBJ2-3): DSGVTQTPKHLITATGQRVTLRCSPRSGDLSVYWYQQSLDQGLQFLIQYYNGEERAKGNILERFSAQQFPDLHSELNLSSLELGDSALYFCASSYPLEGYTDTQYFGPGTRLTVL.

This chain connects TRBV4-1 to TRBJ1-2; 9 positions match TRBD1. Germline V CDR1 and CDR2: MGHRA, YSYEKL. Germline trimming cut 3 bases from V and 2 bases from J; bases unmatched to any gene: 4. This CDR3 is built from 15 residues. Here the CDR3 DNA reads TGCGCCAGCAGCCAGGCCGGGACAGGGAACTATGGCTACACCTTC. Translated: CASSQAGTGNYGYTF.

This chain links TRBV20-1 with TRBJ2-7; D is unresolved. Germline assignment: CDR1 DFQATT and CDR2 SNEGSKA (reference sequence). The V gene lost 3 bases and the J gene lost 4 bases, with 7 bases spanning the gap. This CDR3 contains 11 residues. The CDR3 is CSASRIYEQYF. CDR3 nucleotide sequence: TGCAGTGCTAGCAGAATATACGAGCAGTACTTC.

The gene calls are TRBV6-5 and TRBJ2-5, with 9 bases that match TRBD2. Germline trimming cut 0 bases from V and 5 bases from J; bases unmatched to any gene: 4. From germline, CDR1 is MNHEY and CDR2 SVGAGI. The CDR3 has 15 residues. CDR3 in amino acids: CASSYSAGGGETQYF. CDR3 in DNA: TGTGCCAGCAGTTACTCTGCGGGAGGGGGGGAGACCCAGTACTTC.

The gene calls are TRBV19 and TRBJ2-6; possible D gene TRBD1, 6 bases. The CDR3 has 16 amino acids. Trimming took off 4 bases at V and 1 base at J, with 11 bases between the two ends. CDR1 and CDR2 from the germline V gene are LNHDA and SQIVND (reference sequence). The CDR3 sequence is CASSNQGSSGANVLTF. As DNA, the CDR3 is TGTGCCAGTAGTAATCAGGGGTCGTCTGGGGCCAACGTCCTGACTTTC.

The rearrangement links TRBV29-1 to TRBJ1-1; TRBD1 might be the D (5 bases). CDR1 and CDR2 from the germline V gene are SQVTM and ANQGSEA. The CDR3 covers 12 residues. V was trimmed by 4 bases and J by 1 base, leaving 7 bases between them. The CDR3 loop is CSVARANTEAFF. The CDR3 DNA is TGCAGCGTTGCCAGGGCGAACACTGAAGCTTTCTTT.

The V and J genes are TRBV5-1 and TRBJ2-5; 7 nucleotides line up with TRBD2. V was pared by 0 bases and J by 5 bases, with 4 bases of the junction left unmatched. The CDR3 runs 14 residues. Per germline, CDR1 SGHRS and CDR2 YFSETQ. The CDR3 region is CASSLAAGAETQYF. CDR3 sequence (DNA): TGCGCCAGCAGCTTGGCCGCGGGAGCGGAGACCCAGTACTTC.

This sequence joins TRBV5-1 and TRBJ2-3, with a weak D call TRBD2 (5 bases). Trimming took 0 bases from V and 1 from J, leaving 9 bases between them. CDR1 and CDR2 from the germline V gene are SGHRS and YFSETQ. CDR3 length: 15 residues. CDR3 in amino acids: CASSLGAAGTDTQYF. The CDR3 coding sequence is TGCGCCAGCAGCTTGGGAGCGGCCGGCACAGATACGCAGTATTTT. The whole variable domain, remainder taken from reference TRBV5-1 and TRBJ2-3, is KAGVTQTPRYLIKTRGQQVTLSCSPISGHRSVSWYQQTPGQGLQFLFEYFSETQRNKGNFPGRFSGRQFSNSRSEMNVSTLELGDSALYLCASSLGAAGTDTQYFGPGTRLTVL.

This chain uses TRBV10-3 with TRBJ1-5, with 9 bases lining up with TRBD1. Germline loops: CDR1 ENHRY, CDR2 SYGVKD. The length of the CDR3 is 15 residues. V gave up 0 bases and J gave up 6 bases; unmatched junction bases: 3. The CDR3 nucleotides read TGTGCCATCAGTGAGTCGGGGACAGGGACTCAGCCCCAGCATTTT. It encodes CAISESGTGTQPQHF.

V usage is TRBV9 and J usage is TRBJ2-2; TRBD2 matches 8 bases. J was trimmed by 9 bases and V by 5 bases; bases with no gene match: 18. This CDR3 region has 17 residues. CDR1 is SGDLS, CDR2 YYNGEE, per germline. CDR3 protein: CASRPKEAGDSPRELFF. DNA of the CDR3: TGTGCCAGCAGACCAAAGGAAGCGGGAGATTCCCCCCGGGAGCTGTTTTTT.

DNA of the CDR3: TGTGCCAGCGCCGACAGGGGTCTCAACACCGGGGAGCTGTTTTTT. Translating it yields CASADRGLNTGELFF. The rearrangement uses TRBV2 and TRBJ2-2, with 8 bases matching TRBD1. Looked up from germline, CDR1 is SNHLY and CDR2 is FYNNEI. This CDR3 is 15 amino acids long. V dropped 8 bases and J dropped 2; count of bases not matched to a gene: 7.

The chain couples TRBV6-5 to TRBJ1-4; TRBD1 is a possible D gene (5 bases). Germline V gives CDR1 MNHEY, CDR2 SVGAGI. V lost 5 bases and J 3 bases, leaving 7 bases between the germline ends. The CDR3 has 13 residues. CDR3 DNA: TGTGCCAGCAGTGGGGGTCCTAATGAAAAACTGTTTTTT. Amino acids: CASSGGPNEKLFF.

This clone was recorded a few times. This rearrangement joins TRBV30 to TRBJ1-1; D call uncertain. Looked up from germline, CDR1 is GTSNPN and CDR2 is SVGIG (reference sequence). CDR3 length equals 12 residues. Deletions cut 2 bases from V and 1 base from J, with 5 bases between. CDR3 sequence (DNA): TGTGCCTGGAGTAGGCAGAACACTGAAGCTTTCTTT. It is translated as CAWSRQNTEAFF.

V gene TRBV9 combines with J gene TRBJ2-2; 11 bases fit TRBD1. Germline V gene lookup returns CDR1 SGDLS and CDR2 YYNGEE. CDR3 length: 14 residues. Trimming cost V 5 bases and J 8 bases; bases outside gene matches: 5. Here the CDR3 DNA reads TGTGCCAGCAGTGGGACAGGGGGAATGGGGGAGCTGTTTTTT. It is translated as CASSGTGGMGELFF.

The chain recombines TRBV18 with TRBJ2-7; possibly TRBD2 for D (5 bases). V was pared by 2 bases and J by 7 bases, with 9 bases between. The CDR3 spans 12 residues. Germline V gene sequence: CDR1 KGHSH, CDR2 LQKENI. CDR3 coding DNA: TGTGCCAGCTCACCAGTCACGGGAGAGCAGTACTTC. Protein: CASSPVTGEQYF.